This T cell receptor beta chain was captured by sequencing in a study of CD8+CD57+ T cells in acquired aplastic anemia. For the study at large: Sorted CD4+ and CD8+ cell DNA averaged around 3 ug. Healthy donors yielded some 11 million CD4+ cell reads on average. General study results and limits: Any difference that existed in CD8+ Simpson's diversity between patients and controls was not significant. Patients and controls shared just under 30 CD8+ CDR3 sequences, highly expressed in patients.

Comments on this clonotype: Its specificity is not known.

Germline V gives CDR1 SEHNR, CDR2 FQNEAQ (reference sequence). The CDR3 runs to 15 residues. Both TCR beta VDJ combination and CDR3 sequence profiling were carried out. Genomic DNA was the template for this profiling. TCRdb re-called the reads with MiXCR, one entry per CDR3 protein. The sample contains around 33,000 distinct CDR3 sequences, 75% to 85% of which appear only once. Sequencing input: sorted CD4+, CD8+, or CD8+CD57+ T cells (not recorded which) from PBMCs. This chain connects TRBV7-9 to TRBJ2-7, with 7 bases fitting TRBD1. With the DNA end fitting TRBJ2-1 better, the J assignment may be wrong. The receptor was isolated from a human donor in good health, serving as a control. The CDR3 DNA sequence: TGTGCCAGCAGCGATCCCGGGACAGAAAACAATGAGCAGTTCTTC. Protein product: CASSDPGTENNEQFF.